This T cell receptor (beta chain) originates from a study of blood T cell repertoires in COVID-19. Overall study: T cells, B-cell-depleted T cells, or PBMCs provided the cDNA or gDNA that served as material.

After removal of 4 bases from V and 0 bases from J, the junction contained 8 bases not matched to a gene. Germline CDR1 reads LNHDA; CDR2 reads SQIVND (reference sequence). This CDR3 has 18 residues. As processed by the authors: Reference gene primer amplification in the assay estimated nucleated cell counts. Profiling relied on immunoSEQ multiplex PCR, and the TCRdb table lists in-frame clones only, not all of them. That table is the source of V, J and clone size, and D and trimming were worked out from the DNA. The table has about 150,000 clones, about 88% seen once. This chain joins TRBV19 and TRBJ1-6; 8 bases agree with TRBD1. The sequencing sample was made of peripheral blood. This clonotype was obtained from a woman aged 55-75 years with COVID-19, enrolled during active disease. This CDR3 is CASSKQGATSSYNSPLHF. Written as DNA, the CDR3 is TGTGCCAGTAGTAAGCAGGGGGCTACTAGCTCCTATAATTCACCCCTCCACTTT.